The present entry profiles one TCR beta chain with its context. The entry originates in a study of cytomegalovirus exposure and HLA in healthy donors. The CDR3 is 15 residues long. Trimming removed 2 bases at V and 6 bases at J, with 15 bases between. The germline V gene has CDR1 SGHRS and CDR2 YFSETQ. Method: immunoSEQ multiplex PCR; TCRdb's copy keeps in-frame clones and lacks some. The table has approximately 110,000 clones, just under 95% seen once. The sample was PBMCs. V and J are TRBV5-1 and TRBJ2-1; a possible D gene is TRBD1 (6 bases). The receptor comes from a young woman in good health and CMV-seronegative. CDR3 loop: CASSLQGPHLNEQFF. The CDR3 DNA reads TGCGCCAGCAGCTTACAGGGTCCCCATCTCAATGAGCAGTTCTTC. The variable domain in full, with the rest retrieved from reference TRBV5-1 and TRBJ2-1, is KAGVTQTPRYLIKTRGQQVTLSCSPISGHRSVSWYQQTPGQGLQFLFEYFSETQRNKGNFPGRFSGRQFSNSRSEMNVSTLELGDSALYLCASSLQGPHLNEQFFGPGTRLTVL.